This TCR beta chain was captured in a study of type 1 and type 2 diabetes patients. CDR3 length equals 12 residues. V lost 7 bases, J lost 7 bases, and 16 bases lay in between. Germline V gene lookup returns CDR1 SQVTM and CDR2 ANQGSEA. Amplification started from genomic DNA. Multiplex PCR with 30 forward and 13 reverse primers amplified the TCR beta CDR3. One entry per CDR3 protein results from TCRdb running MiXCR on the multiplex PCR reads. The sample shows under 300,000 distinct CDR3 sequences, around 50% of them seen only once. This TCR derives from a man between 18 and 29 years old with type 2 diabetes. The specimen was peripheral blood mononuclear cells (PBMCs). V usage is TRBV29-1 and J usage is TRBJ1-2, with a weak D call TRBD1 (5 bases). In nucleotides, the CDR3 is TGCAGCGCCGCGACGGGGGTAGTTGGCTACACCTTC. It is translated as CSAATGVVGYTF.